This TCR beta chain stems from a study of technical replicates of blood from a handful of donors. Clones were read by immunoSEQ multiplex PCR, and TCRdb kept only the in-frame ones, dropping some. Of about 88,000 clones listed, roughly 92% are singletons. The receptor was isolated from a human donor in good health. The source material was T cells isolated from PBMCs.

This chain's CDR3 is CASSQGTAYEQYF. CDR3 nucleotides: TGTGCCAGCAGCCAGGGGACAGCTTACGAGCAGTACTTC. The rearrangement joins TRBV5-6 to TRBJ2-7; TRBD1 aligns across 7 bases. The CDR3 runs 13 residues. The germline V gene has CDR1 SGHDT and CDR2 YYEEEE. With V trimmed by 4 bases and J by 4 bases, 5 bases remained unmatched.